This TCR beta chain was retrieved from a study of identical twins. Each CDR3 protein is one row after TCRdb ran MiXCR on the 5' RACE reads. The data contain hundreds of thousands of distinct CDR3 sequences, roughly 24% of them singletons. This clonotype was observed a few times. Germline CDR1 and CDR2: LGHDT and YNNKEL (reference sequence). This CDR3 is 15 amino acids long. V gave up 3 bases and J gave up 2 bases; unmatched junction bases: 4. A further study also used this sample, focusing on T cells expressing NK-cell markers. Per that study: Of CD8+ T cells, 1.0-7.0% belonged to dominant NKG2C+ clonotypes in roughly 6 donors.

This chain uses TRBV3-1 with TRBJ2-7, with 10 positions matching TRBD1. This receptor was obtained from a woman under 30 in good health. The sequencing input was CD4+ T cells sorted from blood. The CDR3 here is CASSQGQGYAYEQYF. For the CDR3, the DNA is TGTGCCAGCAGCCAGGGACAGGGGTACGCCTACGAGCAGTACTTC.